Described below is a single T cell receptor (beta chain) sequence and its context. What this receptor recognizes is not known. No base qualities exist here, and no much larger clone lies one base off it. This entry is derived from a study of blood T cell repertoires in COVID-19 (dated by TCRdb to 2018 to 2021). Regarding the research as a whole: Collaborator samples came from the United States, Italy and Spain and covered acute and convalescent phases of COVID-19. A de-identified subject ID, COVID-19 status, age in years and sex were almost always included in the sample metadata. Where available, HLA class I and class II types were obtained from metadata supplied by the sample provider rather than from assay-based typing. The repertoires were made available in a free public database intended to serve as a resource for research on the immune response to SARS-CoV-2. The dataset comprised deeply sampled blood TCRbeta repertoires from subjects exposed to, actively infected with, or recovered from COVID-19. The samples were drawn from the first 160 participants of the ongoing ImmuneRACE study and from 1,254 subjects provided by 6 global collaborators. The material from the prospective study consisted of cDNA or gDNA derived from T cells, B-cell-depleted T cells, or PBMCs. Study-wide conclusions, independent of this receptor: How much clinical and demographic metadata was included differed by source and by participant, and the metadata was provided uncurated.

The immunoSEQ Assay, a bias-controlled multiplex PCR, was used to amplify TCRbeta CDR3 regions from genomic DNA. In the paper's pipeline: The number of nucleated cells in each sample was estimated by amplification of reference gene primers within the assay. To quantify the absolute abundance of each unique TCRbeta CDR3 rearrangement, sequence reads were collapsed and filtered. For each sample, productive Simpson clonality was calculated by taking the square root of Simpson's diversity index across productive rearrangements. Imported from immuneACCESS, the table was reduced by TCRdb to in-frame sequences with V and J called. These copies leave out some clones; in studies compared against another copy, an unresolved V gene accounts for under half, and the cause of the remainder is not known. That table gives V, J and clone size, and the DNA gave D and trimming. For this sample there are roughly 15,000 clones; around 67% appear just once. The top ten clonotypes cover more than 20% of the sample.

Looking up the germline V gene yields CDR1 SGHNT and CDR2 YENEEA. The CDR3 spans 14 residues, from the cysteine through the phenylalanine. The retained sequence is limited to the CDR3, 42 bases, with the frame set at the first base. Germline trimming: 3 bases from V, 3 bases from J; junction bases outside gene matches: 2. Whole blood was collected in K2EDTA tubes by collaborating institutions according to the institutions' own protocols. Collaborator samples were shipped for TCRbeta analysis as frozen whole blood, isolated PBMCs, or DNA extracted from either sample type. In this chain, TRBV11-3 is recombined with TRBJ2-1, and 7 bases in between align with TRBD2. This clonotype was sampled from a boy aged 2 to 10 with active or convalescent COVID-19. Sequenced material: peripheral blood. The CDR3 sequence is CASSLGGSYNEQFF. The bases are TGTGCCAGCAGCTTGGGGGGGAGCTACAATGAGCAGTTCTTC.